This T cell receptor beta chain was documented in a study of blood T cell repertoires in COVID-19. Study-wide background: Collection of acute and convalescent COVID-19 samples took place in the United States, Italy and Spain. The analysed material was cDNA or gDNA that came from T cells, B-cell-depleted T cells, or PBMCs.

Original analysis: Scientists estimated how many nucleated cells there were by amplifying reference gene primers. Clones were read by immunoSEQ multiplex PCR, and TCRdb kept only the in-frame ones, dropping some. V, J and clone size are taken as reported in that table, and D and trimming were inferred from the DNA itself. The sample has under 300,000 clones, 85% to 90% seen once. CDR3 length: 15 amino acids. Deletions cut 7 bases from V and 2 bases from J, with 15 bases between. CDR1 and CDR2 from the germline V gene are SGHRS and YFSETQ. J is TRBJ2-2 and V is TRBV5-1; D remains unclear. The sample comprised peripheral blood. The clonotype comes from a woman between 70 and 85 years old with active or convalescent COVID-19. CDR3 in amino acids: CASSKSVVNTGELFF. The CDR3 DNA follows: TGCGCCAGCTCGAAATCGGTGGTAAACACCGGGGAGCTGTTTTTT. Full variable domain (outside the CDR3, taken from reference TRBV5-1 and TRBJ2-2): KAGVTQTPRYLIKTRGQQVTLSCSPISGHRSVSWYQQTPGQGLQFLFEYFSETQRNKGNFPGRFSGRQFSNSRSEMNVSTLELGDSALYLCASSKSVVNTGELFFGEGSRLTVL.